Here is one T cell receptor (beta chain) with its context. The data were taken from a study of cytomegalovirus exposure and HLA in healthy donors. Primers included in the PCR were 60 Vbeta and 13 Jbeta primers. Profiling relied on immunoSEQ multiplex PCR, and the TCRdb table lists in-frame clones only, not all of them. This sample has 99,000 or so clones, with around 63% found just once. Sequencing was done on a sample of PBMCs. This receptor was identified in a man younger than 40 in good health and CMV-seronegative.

The DNA for the CDR3 is TGTGCCAGCAGCAAATACAGGGGGAACACTGAAGCTTTCTTT. Amino acids: CASSKYRGNTEAFF. The chain links TRBV21-1 to TRBJ1-1; the table's D call, TRBD1, has no DNA check behind it. TRBV21-1 is a documented pseudogene. This CDR3 spans 14 amino acids.